This TCR beta chain comes out of a study of cytomegalovirus exposure and HLA in healthy donors (dated by TCRdb to about 2017). For the study in its entirety: According to an earlier analysis of 450 to 650 of the donors, roughly 180 million T cells yielded 117 million unique TCR beta sequences and less than 300 Gb of sequence data. An early release covering more than 500 HLA-typed donors comprised approximately 300 gigabases of sequencing data and around 80 million unique TCR sequences. Of the approximately 400 genotyped donors, 75% to 85% were placed in the genetic ancestry cluster associated with self-reported Caucasian donors. The study aimed to test whether signatures of past pathogen exposure could be identified by cataloging public T cell receptors. The study profiled the T cell repertoires of hundreds of subjects by immunosequencing and related them to cytomegalovirus serostatus. Along with the approximately 600-subject first cohort, a separate validation cohort of some 130 different subjects was used. High-throughput TCR immunosequencing, statistical association of individual TCRs with disease status, and machine learning were combined to predict cytomegalovirus infection status. In a later analysis, previously published TCR beta repertoires from about 640 donors were re-analyzed and high-resolution HLA genotyping was added so that TCR occurrence patterns could be studied. The later analysis used no new phenotypic data to find candidate immune exposures, relying instead on TCR beta sequences and their occurrence across donors. To decide whether each TCR beta V gene segment behaved as functional or pseudogenic, an earlier analysis of 587 of the donors relied on high-throughput TCR beta sequencing. Donor age, sex, ethnicity and CMV serostatus were collected together with the repertoire data. Genome-wide SNP genotypes for about three fifths of the roughly 670 donors were used in a later genetic analysis, which treated that subset as a discovery cohort. All discovery cohort repertoires had been generated on a single sequencing platform. Both class I and class II loci were covered by HLA typing, at four-digit resolution. Typing coverage varied by locus: roughly 620-640 donors for A, B, C, DRB1 and DQB1; approximately 560 for DQA1; nearly 610 for DPA1; roughly 470 for DPB1. Four to six DR-DQ haplotypes were handled as single units for association and clustering, since linkage in the cohort was strong. Among about 400 genotyped donors of the cohort, an average of around 250,000 unique TCR beta nucleotide sequences was sequenced per donor, of which about 18% were non-productive.

Paper-wide results and their limitations: Over 15 rarely observed V segments, including chromosome 9 orphons, were excluded from the earlier analysis of 550 to 700 of the donors because counts were too low. Across donors, most TCR sequences were observed very rarely, whereas some public TCRs were present in many individuals. Specific HLA alleles were associated with 18,000 or so TCR beta sequences at a false discovery rate of 0.05 in a later analysis. A group of highly shared sequence variants was considered likely to be a technical artifact of the sequencing pipeline. A later analysis found that most CMV-associated TCR beta chains appeared HLA-restricted, with HLA associations seemingly driven largely by CMV exposure. Strong co-occurrence of HLA alleles, especially DR and DQ, made assigning TCR associations to individual alleles difficult. Linkage disequilibrium might explain the correlated functional status among segregating V segments, but an unknown experimental factor could not be excluded. In the study, some 160 TCR beta chains were listed as associated with cytomegalovirus. The presence/absence analyses assumed that sequencing depth was roughly uniform across donors, and that assumption may not be true. Because HLA typing was unavailable for some donors at each locus, only the typed subset was used in association tests. It was suggested by the authors that the approach could potentially be generalized to other disease states and immunological phenotypes. A later analysis reported that several top co-occurrence clusters appeared linked to parvovirus B19, influenza, CMV and Epstein-Barr virus. The classifier was reported to diagnose cytomegalovirus status with high specificity and sensitivity in both the original and validation cohorts. An earlier analysis of some 590 of the donors showed that most TCR beta V segments appeared in productive rearrangements either about 87% or about 30% of the time, which broadly matched IMGT annotations. In a later analysis, the rate of TCR association differed among HLA loci, with DRB1 alleles having the most associated TCRs and HLA-C alleles having the fewest. A further reported finding was that TCR beta sequences accurately predicted the HLA-A and HLA-B alleles for most subjects in the first cohort. The 87-base-pair reads could not distinguish some IMGT-functional V segments, including TRBV6-2 and TRBV6-3, so those segments were excluded. A later genetic analysis reported fewer N-insertions in productive TCRs among donors in an Asian-associated ancestry cluster than the roughly 690-donor mean. A later genetic analysis associated a missense DCLRE1C variant with V-gene and J-gene trimming of TCR beta chains, and an independent cohort replicated the association. Immune exposure information for the cohort was limited to CMV serostatus. In vitro tests confirmed that a few of the cytomegalovirus-associated TCR beta chains recognize cytomegalovirus antigens. A later analysis found that HLA-associated TCR beta chains were more clonally expanded and had lower generation probabilities than equally common non-associated chains. This cohort had only TCR beta chains sequenced, and the lack of alpha or paired-chain data limited which features could be detected.

A word on this clone: The clone's antigen remains unknown. Base qualities were left out, and no much larger clone turns up one base away.

Library preparation was by the immunoSEQ multiplex PCR assay. The multiplex PCR relied on a mix of 60 forward primers for TCR Vbeta segments and 13 reverse primers for TCR Jbeta segments. The CDR3 region of rearranged TCR beta genes was amplified from genomic DNA with a multiplex PCR assay. Amplified TCR beta libraries were sequenced as 87-base-pair reads on the Illumina HiSeq System. Concerning the study's data processing: A later analysis counted approximately 76 million unique TCR beta chains across the 670 or so repertoires, and about 10 million of these chains were shared by at least two donors. Raw reads were error-corrected and collapsed into unique sequences with a nearest-neighbor algorithm that merged closely related sequences to remove PCR and sequencing errors. To assign V, D and J gene segments, CDR3 sequences were aligned to IMGT reference sequences. For a sequence to be retained, at least a six-nucleotide match to both a V gene segment and a J gene segment was required. A rearrangement counted as productive if the CDR3 had no stop codons and remained in frame with V and J, and every other rearrangement counted as non-productive. CDR3 was defined by IMGT convention, running from the second conserved V-encoded cysteine to the conserved J-encoded phenylalanine. The earlier analysis of about 560 of the donors excluded any sequence lacking an unambiguous match to a single V gene segment. An earlier analysis of 450 to 650 of the donors called V segments functional above 56.7% productive rearrangements and segregating when the between-donor standard deviation exceeded 5%. A statistical classification framework was built for diagnosing cytomegalovirus status from the catalog of TCR beta chain sequences. V and J gene assignment, in a later analysis, came from comparing TCR nucleotide sequences with IMGT/GENE-DB human TR gene sequences. The TCRdist pipeline was used in a later analysis to assign CDR3 sequences and most-parsimonious VDJ recombination scenarios. In a later analysis, each TCR beta chain was defined by its CDR3 amino acid sequence together with its V-gene family, and reads lacking a unique V-gene family were excluded. As a way to deal with suspected cross-contamination and a sequencing artifact, a later analysis dropped over 550 nucleotide sequences that were highly shared and had low generation probability. In a later analysis, a clonal expansion index was calculated for each public chain from normalized within-repertoire ranks of inferred template counts. A later analysis computed generation probabilities with a VDJ recombination model fitted to out-of-frame rearrangements, and checked the results against IGoR. A later analysis scored TCR-TCR, TCR-HLA and TCR-CMV co-occurrence with hypergeometric tests, applying a repertoire-size bias correction to TCR pairs. False discovery rates were estimated in a later analysis by permuting HLA or CMV assignments 20 times. A later analysis grouped co-occurring TCRs with DBSCAN, adding TCRdist sequence similarity when clustering within HLA-allele-positive subsets. For co-occurrence clustering, repertoires with fewer than 30,000 or more than 120,000 public chains were excluded, along with about five repertoires with anomalous nucleotide sharing. TCRdb took over this immuneACCESS table, retaining in-frame rearrangements with V and J assigned. Such tables are incomplete; in checked studies, under half of the missing clones stem from an unresolved V gene, and the remainder is unexplained. That table gives V, J and clone size, and the DNA gave D and trimming. Counted in this sample were 120,000 to 150,000 clones; around three quarters of them appeared once. The ten most abundant clones make up roughly 2% of the sample.

The CDR3 has 15 amino acids, counting the end cysteine and phenylalanine. Of all the DNA, just the CDR3 is kept, 45 bases in frame from base 1. According to the germline V gene, CDR1 reads MNHEY and CDR2 reads SVGAGI. V ends up 7 bases short and J 0 bases short, with an unmatched junction base count of 7. The cohort consisted of fewer than 700 healthy bone marrow donors. At the time of sampling, every cohort member was nominally healthy, though immune exposures that went unrecorded were likely present. The donor was CMV seronegative and was included in the group of a few hundred seronegative cohort members. Each donor provided a peripheral blood sample, and peripheral blood mononuclear cells were used for TCR beta sequencing. The Qiagen DNeasy Blood Extraction Kit was used to extract genomic DNA from the blood cell samples.

This receptor was taken from a man aged 25-45 years in good health and CMV-seronegative. The source material was PBMCs. The chain employs TRBV6-5 and TRBJ2-7; 9 nucleotides in the junction match TRBD1. The base sequence is TGTGCCAGCACCAAAGGGGGACAGGGCTCCTACGAGCAGTACTTC. It translates as CASTKGGQGSYEQYF.